Sequencing of this T cell receptor beta chain was carried out in a study of tissue T cells after allogeneic stem cell transplantation. Overall study findings and caveats: Shared clones across patients were few; motif clustering revealed tissue-specific shared signatures. Only a limited share of tissue TCRs appeared in blood or spleen. Sampling depth was limited, and the cohort was small and clinically varied.

Per the germline V gene, CDR1 is NSHNY and CDR2 is SYGAGN. The CDR3 sequence is 13 residues long. V lost 0 bases and J lost 1, with 4 bases in between. Survey-depth TCRbeta CDR3 sequencing reported V/J genes and productive frequencies. TCRdb's copy holds only in-frame clones and misses some; the assay was immunoSEQ multiplex PCR. The data show about 50,000 clones, 73% seen once. To note about this clone: Its matching antigen is unknown. Mouse germline and gene names are used. The read gets to within 1 residue of the CDR3 end, and the germline J gene fills in the rest.

Sequencing input: sorted cells pooled from one or two spleens. The clonotype originates from a pool of C57BL/6 mice in good health. This chain uses TRBV13-1 with TRBJ1-2, with no clear D. CDR3 bases read: TGTGCCAGCAGTGATGGCATAAACTCCGACTACACC. This translates into CASSDGINSDYT. The whole CDR3 reads CASSDGINSDYTF.